Given below is one TCR beta chain in context. Its antigen is unknown. This CDR3 has 15 residues. Germline values: CDR1 SGHTA, CDR2 FQGNSA. V was trimmed by 3 bases and J by 7 bases, leaving 19 bases between them. The sample belongs to a study of blood T cells in healthy people across ages. Study conclusions and caveats: A roughly linear age-dependent decrease characterized TCR beta diversity per million T cells. A strong correlation was found between TCR beta diversity and the percentage of naive T cells. Nothing was known about donor CMV status, and this possibly confounded expanded clonotype changes.

Next came a second PCR, run for about 6 to 11 cycles, which used a sample-barcoded 5' primer along with a J-beta primer mix. TCRdb re-derived calls from the 5' RACE reads in MiXCR, one entry per CDR3 protein. This table holds 1.5 million to 2 million distinct CDR3 sequences, 28% found once. Material for sequencing was blood. This clonotype was sampled from a woman younger than 45 in good health. This rearrangement joins TRBV7-2 to TRBJ2-7; a possible D gene is TRBD2 (6 bases). Written as DNA, the CDR3 is TGTGCCAGCAGCTTGAGACTAGGAGGCTGGGAAGAGCAGTACTTC. Its protein is CASSLRLGGWEEQYF. The full variable domain, in which reference TRBV7-2 and TRBJ2-7 provide the parts outside the CDR3, is GAGVSQSPSNKVTEKGKDVELRCDPISGHTALYWYRQSLGQGLEFLIYFQGNSAPDKSGLPSDRFSAERTGGSVSTLTIQRTQQEDSAVYLCASSLRLGGWEEQYFGPGTRLTVT.